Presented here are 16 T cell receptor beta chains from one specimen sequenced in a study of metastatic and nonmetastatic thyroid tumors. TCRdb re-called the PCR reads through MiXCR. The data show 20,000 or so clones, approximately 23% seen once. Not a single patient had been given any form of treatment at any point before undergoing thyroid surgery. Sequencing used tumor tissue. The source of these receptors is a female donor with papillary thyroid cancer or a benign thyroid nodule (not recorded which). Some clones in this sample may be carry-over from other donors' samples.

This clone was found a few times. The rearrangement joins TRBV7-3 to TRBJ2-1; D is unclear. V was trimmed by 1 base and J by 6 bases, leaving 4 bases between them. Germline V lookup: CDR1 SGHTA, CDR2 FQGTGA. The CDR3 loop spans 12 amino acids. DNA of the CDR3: TGTGCCAGCAGCTTAAGCGGCAATGAGCAGTTCTTC. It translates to CASSLSGNEQFF.

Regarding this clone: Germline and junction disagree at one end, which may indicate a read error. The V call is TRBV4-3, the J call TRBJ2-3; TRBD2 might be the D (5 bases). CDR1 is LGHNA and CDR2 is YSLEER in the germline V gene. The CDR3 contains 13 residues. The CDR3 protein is CASIQDYHATQYF. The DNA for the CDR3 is TGCGCCAGCATCCAAGACTATCATGCTACGCAGTATTTT.

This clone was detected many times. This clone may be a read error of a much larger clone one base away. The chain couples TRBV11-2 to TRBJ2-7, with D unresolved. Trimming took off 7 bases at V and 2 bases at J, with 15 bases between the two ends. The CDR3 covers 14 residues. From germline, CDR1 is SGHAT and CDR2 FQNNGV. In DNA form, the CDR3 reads TGTGCCAGCACCACCGGTATGGGCCCCTACGAGCAGTACTTC. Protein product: CASTTGMGPYEQYF.

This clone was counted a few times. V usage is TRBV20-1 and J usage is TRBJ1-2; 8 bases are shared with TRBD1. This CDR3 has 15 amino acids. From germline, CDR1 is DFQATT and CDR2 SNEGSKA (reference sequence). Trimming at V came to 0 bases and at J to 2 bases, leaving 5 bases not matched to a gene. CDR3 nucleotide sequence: TGCAGTGCTAGAGATCTGACAGGGGAAAACTATGGCTACACCTTC. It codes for CSARDLTGENYGYTF.

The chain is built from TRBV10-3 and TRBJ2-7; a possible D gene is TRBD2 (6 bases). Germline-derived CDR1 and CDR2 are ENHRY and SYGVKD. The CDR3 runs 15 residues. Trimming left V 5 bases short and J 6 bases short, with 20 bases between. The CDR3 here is CAISLNRGRSGEQYF. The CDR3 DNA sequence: TGTGCCATCAGTCTGAATAGAGGGAGGTCCGGCGAGCAGTACTTC.

The CDR3 nucleotides are TGTGCCAGCAGCGTAGCCCACCCTTACAGGGGGCATAATTTACACCTCCACTTT. The encoded protein is CASSVAHPYRGHNLHLHF. The chain recombines TRBV9 with TRBJ1-6; 9 bases line up with TRBD1. Germline-derived CDR1 and CDR2 are SGDLS and YYNGEE. Trimming at V came to 0 bases and at J to 15 bases, leaving 19 bases not matched to a gene. The CDR3 extends over 18 amino acids. The entire variable domain, with the rest obtained from reference TRBV9 and TRBJ1-6, is as follows: DSGVTQTPKHLITATGQRVTLRCSPRSGDLSVYWYQQSLDQGLQFLIQYYNGEERAKGNILERFSAQQFPDLHSELNLSSLELGDSALYFCASSVAHPYRGHNLHLHFGNGTRLTVT.

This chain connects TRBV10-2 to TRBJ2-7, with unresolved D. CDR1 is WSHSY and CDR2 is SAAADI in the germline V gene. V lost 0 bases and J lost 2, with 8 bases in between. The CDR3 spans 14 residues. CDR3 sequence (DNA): TGCGCCAGCAGTGAGTCCCCCCACACCTACGAGCAGTACTTC. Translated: CASSESPHTYEQYF.

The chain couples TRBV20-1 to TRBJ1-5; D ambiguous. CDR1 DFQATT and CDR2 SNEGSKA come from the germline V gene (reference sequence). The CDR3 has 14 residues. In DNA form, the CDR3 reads TGCAGCGCAAATAGGTCGGATGTTCATCAGCCCCAGCATTTT. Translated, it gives CSANRSDVHQPQHF.

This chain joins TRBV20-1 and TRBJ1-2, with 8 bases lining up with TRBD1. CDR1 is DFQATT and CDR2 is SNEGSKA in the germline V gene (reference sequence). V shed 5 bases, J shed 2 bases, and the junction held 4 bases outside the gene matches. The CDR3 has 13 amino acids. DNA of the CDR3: TGCAGTGCTGCCGGGACAGGAAACTATGGCTACACCTTC. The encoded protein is CSAAGTGNYGYTF.

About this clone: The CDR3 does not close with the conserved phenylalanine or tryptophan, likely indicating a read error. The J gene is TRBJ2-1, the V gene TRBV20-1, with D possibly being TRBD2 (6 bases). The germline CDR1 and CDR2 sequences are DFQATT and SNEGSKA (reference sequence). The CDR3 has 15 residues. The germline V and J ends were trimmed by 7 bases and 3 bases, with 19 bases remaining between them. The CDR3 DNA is TGCAGTGATAGTGGGGCGGGGCTATACTACAATGAGCAGTTCGTC. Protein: CSDSGAGLYYNEQFV.

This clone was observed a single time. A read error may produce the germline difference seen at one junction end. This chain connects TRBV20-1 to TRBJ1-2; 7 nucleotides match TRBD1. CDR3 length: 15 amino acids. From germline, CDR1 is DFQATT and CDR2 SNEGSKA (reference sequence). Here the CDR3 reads CSASPSEGAIYGYTF. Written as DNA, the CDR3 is TGCAGTGCTAGTCCTTCGGAGGGGGCTATCTATGGTTACACCTTC.

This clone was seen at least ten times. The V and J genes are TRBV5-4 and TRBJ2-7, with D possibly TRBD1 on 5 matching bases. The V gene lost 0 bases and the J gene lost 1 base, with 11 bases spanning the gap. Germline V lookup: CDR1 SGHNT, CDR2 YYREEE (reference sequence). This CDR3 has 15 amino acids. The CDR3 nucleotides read TGTGCCAGCAGCTTGGAGGTCCAGGGATCCTACGAGCAGTACTTC. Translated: CASSLEVQGSYEQYF.

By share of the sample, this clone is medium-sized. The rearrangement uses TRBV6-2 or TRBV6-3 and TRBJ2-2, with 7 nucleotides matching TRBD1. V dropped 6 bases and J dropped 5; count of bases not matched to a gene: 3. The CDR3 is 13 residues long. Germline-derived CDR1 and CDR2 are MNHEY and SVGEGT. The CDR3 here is CASSSGGTGELFF. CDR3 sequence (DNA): TGTGCCAGCAGCTCAGGGGGAACCGGGGAGCTGTTTTTT.

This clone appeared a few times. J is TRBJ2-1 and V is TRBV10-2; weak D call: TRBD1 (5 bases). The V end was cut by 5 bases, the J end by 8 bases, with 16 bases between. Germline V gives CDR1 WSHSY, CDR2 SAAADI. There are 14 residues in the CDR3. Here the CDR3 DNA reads TGCGCCAGCAGTAACGTTAAGGGGTCCGATGAGCAGTTCTTC. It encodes CASSNVKGSDEQFF.

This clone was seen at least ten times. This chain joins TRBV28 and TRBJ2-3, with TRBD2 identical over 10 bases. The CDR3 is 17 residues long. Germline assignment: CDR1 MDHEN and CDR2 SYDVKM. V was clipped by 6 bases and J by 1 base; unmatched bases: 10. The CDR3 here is CASRASGSLRGTDTQYF. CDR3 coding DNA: TGTGCCAGCAGGGCTAGCGGGAGTCTTCGCGGCACAGATACGCAGTATTTT.

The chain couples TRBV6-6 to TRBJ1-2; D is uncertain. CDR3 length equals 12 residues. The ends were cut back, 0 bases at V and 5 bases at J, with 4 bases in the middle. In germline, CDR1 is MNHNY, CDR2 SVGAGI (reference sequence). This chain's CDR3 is CASSYSGYGYTF. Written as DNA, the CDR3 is TGTGCCAGCAGTTACTCAGGGTATGGCTACACCTTC.